This T cell receptor (beta chain) was recorded in a study of blood T cell repertoires in COVID-19. Study context: Nucleic acid was either cDNA or gDNA, and it came from T cells, B-cell-depleted T cells, or PBMCs.

Seattle-derived patients entered the study during active infection and were followed longitudinally. Authors' processing steps: Reference gene primer amplification gave nucleated cell count estimates. Profiled with immunoSEQ multiplex PCR; TCRdb holds only in-frame clones, not every one. The V and J calls and clone size are taken from that table; D and trimming were inferred from the DNA. The table shows about 140,000 clones, with 84% occurring only once. Germline V gene lookup returns CDR1 MGHRA and CDR2 YSYEKL. Trimming left V 3 bases short and J 2 bases short, with 13 bases between. The CDR3 runs to 15 residues.

The source is a young man with COVID-19, enrolled during active disease. Sequenced input: peripheral blood. The chain links TRBV4-1 to TRBJ1-1, with D unresolved. CDR3 nucleotides: TGCGCCAGCAGCCAGAGGTCTCAATCTAACACTGAAGCTTTCTTT. It translates to CASSQRSQSNTEAFF.